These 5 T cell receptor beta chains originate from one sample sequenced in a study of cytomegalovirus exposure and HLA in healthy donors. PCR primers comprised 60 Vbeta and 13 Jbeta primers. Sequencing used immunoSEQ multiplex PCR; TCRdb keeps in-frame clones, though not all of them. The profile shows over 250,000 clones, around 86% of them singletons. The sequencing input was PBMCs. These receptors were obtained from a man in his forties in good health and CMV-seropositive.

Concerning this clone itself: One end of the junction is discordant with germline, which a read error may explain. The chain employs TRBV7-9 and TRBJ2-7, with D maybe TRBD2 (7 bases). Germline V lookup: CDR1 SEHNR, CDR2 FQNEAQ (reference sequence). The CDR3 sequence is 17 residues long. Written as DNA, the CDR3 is TGTTCCAGCACCTTCCCCCCGAATGTGGCGGGGGCCCTCGAGCAGTACTTC. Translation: CSSTFPPNVAGALEQYF.

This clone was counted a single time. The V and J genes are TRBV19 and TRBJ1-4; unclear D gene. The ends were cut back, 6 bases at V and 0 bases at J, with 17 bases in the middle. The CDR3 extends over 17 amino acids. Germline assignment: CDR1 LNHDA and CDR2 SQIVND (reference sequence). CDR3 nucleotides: TGTGCCAGTAGAACCACGAGCCCCGGGGCAACTAATGAAAAACTGTTTTTT. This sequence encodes CASRTTSPGATNEKLFF.

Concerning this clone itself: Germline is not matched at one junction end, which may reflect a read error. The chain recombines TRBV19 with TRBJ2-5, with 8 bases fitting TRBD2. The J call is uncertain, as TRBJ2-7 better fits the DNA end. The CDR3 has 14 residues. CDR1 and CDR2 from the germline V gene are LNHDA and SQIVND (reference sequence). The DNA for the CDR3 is TGTGCCAGTAGCATAGCGGGATTGGGTTACGAGCAGTACTTC. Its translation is CASSIAGLGYEQYF.

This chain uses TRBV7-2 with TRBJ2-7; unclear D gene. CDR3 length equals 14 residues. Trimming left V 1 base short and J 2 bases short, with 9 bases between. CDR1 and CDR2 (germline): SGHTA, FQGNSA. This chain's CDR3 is CASSLEYSPYEQYF. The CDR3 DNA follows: TGTGCCAGCAGCTTAGAGTACAGCCCCTACGAGCAGTACTTC.

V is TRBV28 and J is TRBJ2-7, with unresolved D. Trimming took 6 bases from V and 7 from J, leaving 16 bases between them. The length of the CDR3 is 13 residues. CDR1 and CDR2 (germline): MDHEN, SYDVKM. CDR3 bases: TGTGCCAGCAGGCCCGTGGGCGCCCGGGAGCAGTACTTC. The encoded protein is CASRPVGAREQYF.